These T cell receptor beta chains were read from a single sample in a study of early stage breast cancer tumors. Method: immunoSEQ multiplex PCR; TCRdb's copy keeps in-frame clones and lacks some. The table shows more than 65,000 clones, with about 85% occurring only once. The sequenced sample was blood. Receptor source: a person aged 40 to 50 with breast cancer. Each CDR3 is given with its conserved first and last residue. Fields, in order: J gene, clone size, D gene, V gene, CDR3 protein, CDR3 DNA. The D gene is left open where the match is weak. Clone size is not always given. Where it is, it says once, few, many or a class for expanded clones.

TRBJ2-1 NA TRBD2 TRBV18 CASSPPFVTSGRDEQFF TGTGCCAGCTCACCACCGTTCGTGACTAGCGGGAGGGATGAGCAGTTCTTC
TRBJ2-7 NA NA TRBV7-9 CASSLGSEVDEQYF TGTGCCAGCAGCTTAGGTTCGGAAGTGGACGAGCAGTACTTC
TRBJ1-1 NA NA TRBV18 CASLPQGGNTEAFF TGTGCCAGCCTACCACAGGGAGGGAACACTGAAGCTTTCTTT
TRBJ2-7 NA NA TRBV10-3 CAILGSSSYEQYF TGTGCCATCTTGGGGTCCAGCTCCTACGAGCAGTACTTC
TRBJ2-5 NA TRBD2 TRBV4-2 CASSPAVLAGATTQYF TGTGCCAGCAGCCCTGCTGTGCTAGCGGGAGCAACGACCCAGTACTTC
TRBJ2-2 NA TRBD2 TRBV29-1 CSVRSGRNTGELFF TGCAGCGTTCGTAGCGGGAGAAACACCGGGGAGCTGTTTTTT
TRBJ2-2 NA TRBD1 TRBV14 CASSRLGQVNTGELFF TGTGCCAGCAGCCGACTCGGACAGGTTAACACCGGGGAGCTGTTTTTT
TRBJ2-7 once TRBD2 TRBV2 CASNGGGGRAFYEQYF TGTGCCAGCAATGGGGGGGGAGGGAGGGCCTTCTACGAGCAGTACTTC
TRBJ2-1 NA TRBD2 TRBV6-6 CASSDTSGGYNEQFF TGTGCCAGCAGTGATACTAGCGGGGGGTACAATGAGCAGTTCTTC
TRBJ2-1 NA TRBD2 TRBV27 CASSLYAGGGYNEQFF TGTGCCAGCAGTTTATATGCGGGAGGGGGGTACAATGAGCAGTTCTTC